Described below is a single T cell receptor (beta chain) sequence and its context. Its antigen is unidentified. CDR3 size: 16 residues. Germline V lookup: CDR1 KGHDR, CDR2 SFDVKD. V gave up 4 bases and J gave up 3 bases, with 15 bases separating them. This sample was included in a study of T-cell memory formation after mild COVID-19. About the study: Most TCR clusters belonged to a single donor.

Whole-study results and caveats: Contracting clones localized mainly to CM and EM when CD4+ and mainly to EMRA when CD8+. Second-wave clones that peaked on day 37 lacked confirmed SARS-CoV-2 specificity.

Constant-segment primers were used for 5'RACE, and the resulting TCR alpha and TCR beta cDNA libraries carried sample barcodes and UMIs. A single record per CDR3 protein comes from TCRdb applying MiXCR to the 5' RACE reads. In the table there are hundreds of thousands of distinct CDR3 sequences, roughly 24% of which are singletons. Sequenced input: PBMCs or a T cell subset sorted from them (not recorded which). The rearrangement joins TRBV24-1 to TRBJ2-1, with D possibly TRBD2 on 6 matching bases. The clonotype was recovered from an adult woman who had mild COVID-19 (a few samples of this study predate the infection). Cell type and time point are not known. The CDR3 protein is CATSEVGRARYNEQFF. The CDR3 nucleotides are TGTGCCACCAGTGAGGTCGGGAGAGCCCGCTACAATGAGCAGTTCTTC.